The 22 T cell receptor beta chains reported below all come from one sample, sequenced in a study of neurological immune-mediated disorders. TCRdb reprocessed the 5' RACE reads via MiXCR and lists one record per CDR3 protein. Of roughly 100,000 distinct CDR3 sequences listed, around 3.4% were seen once; the top ten hold around 6%. Sequencing was carried out using PBMCs. The receptors shown here come from a woman younger than 30 with multiple sclerosis.

This clonotype was counted ten times or more. The chain uses TRBV7-6 and TRBJ2-3, with D possibly being TRBD1 (5 bases). CDR1 SGHVS and CDR2 FNYEAQ come from the germline V gene. The V and J ends lost 5 bases and 0 bases respectively, with 12 bases between them. The CDR3 has 15 amino acids. The CDR3 spells CASSPIGHSTDTQYF. CDR3 bases: TGTGCCAGCAGCCCGATTGGACATAGCACAGATACGCAGTATTTT.

In this sample, this clonotype turned up many times. The rearrangement links TRBV5-1 to TRBJ2-7; the D gene is possibly TRBD2 (6 bases). The germline CDR1 and CDR2 sequences are SGHRS and YFSETQ. Trimming took 5 bases from V and 1 from J, leaving 16 bases between them. The CDR3 has 15 amino acids. The CDR3: CASRTGGADSYEQYF. CDR3 nucleotide sequence: TGCGCCAGCAGGACCGGAGGGGCCGATTCCTACGAGCAGTACTTC.

This clonotype was found many times. The rearrangement joins TRBV7-9 to TRBJ2-1; tentatively, D is TRBD2 (6 bases). Trimming cost V 5 bases and J 6 bases, with 11 bases left between them. In germline, CDR1 is SEHNR, CDR2 FQNEAQ (reference sequence). This CDR3 region has 13 residues. Written as DNA, the CDR3 is TGTGCCAGCAGCCTATCCGGGGGCAATGAGCAGTTCTTC. This codes for CASSLSGGNEQFF.

This clonotype was observed at least ten times. The chain uses TRBV7-9 and TRBJ2-7; the match to TRBD2 covers 8 bases. V was clipped by 5 bases and J by 3 bases; unmatched bases: 9. CDR3 size: 15 residues. Looked up from germline, CDR1 is SEHNR and CDR2 is FQNEAQ (reference sequence). This CDR3 is CASSQGLVGSYEQYF. CDR3 in DNA: TGTGCCAGCAGCCAGGGACTAGTTGGGAGCTACGAGCAGTACTTC.

This clonotype has at least ten counts. CDR3 DNA sequence: TGTGCCAGCAGTGGCCCCTACGAGCAGTACTTC. It encodes CASSGPYEQYF. The chain couples TRBV12-3 or TRBV12-4 to TRBJ2-7; no clear D. CDR3 size: 11 residues. The V end lost 5 bases, the J end lost 2 bases, and 4 bases lay between the germline ends.

This clonotype was picked up many times. This chain links TRBV20-1 with TRBJ2-1; 10 bases are shared with TRBD1. Germline CDR1 is DFQATT and CDR2 is SNEGSKA (reference sequence). The CDR3 runs to 14 residues. The J segment lost 5 bases and the V segment lost 6 bases, leaving 7 bases of the junction unmatched. CDR3 residues: CSANRDRGHNEQFF. The DNA of the CDR3 is TGCAGTGCGAACCGGGACAGGGGACACAATGAGCAGTTCTTC.

This clonotype was picked up many times. V and J are TRBV7-3 and TRBJ1-1; no definite D call. The V gene's germline CDR1 is SGHTA and CDR2 FQGTGA. Trimming stripped 2 bases from V and 1 base from J, with 8 bases between. The CDR3 runs to 14 residues. The CDR3 here is CASSLGSSNTEAFF. The CDR3 DNA follows: TGTGCCAGCAGCTTAGGGAGTTCGAACACTGAAGCTTTCTTT. Looking up the rest from reference TRBV7-3 and TRBJ1-1 gives the full variable domain: GAGVSQTPSNKVTEKGKYVELRCDPISGHTALYWYRQSLGQGPEFLIYFQGTGAADDSGLPNDRFFAVRPEGSVSTLKIQRTERGDSAVYLCASSLGSSNTEAFFGQGTRLTVV.

This clonotype was observed many times. The chain couples TRBV6-5 to TRBJ1-2; 10 positions agree with TRBD1. The CDR3 is made up of 14 amino acids. The J segment lost 7 bases and the V segment lost 2 bases, leaving 4 bases of the junction unmatched. Germline values: CDR1 MNHEY, CDR2 SVGAGI. Here the CDR3 reads CASSYGGTGAGYTF. The CDR3 nucleotides read TGTGCCAGCAGTTACGGGGGGACAGGGGCTGGCTACACCTTC.

The sample holds many counts of this clonotype. The V call is TRBV6-5, the J call TRBJ1-1; possibly TRBD1 for D (6 bases). There are 17 residues in the CDR3. Trimming took 0 bases from V and 11 from J, leaving 25 bases between them. Germline V CDR1 and CDR2: MNHEY, SVGAGI. As DNA, the CDR3 is TGTGCCAGCAGTTACTCTGGAGGGGTTGGGGGCGCGGTGCTGGCTTTCTTT. Its translation is CASSYSGGVGGAVLAFF.

This clonotype was seen ten or more times. This rearrangement joins TRBV20-1 to TRBJ1-6; 11 bases align to TRBD1. V was clipped by 0 bases and J by 3 bases; unmatched bases: 7. Germline V gene lookup returns CDR1 DFQATT and CDR2 SNEGSKA (reference sequence). CDR3 size: 18 residues. In DNA form, the CDR3 reads TGCAGTGCTAGAGATCCCGGACAGGGGGCTTTCTATAATTCACCCCTCCACTTT. Its translation is CSARDPGQGAFYNSPLHF.

With regard to this clonotype: This may arise from a read error, as a much more abundant clone is one base away. J is TRBJ1-2 and V is TRBV29-1; TRBD1 might be the D (6 bases). Trimming shortened V by 7 bases and J by 6 bases, and 21 bases separated the two germline ends. Germline V lookup: CDR1 SQVTM, CDR2 ANQGSEA. The CDR3 consists of 14 residues. The CDR3 DNA reads TGCAGCGCTTCCGAGACAGGCAAGAACCATGGCTACACCTTC. Its protein is CSASETGKNHGYTF.

This clonotype was seen many times. The J gene is TRBJ2-1, the V gene TRBV5-1, with 11 bases fitting TRBD2. Trimming at V came to 0 bases and at J to 3 bases, leaving 2 bases not matched to a gene. From germline, CDR1 is SGHRS and CDR2 YFSETQ. This CDR3 contains 16 residues. The CDR3 loop reads CASSLVAGGIYNEQFF. The CDR3 bases are TGCGCCAGCAGCTTGGTAGCGGGGGGGATCTACAATGAGCAGTTCTTC.

The table lists this clonotype with many counts. V is TRBV20-1 and J is TRBJ1-1; D might be TRBD1 (6 bases). Germline CDR1 DFQATT, CDR2 SNEGSKA (reference sequence). The CDR3 has 15 amino acids. The DNA for the CDR3 is TGCAGCGCCCCGGAGGAGGGGGGAATGAACACTGAAGCTTTCTTT. Encoded protein: CSAPEEGGMNTEAFF.

This chain links TRBV5-1 with TRBJ2-5; D might be TRBD1 (5 bases). V was clipped by 0 bases and J by 2 bases, with 8 bases between them. The germline CDR1 and CDR2 sequences are SGHRS and YFSETQ. CDR3 length: 14 residues. The CDR3 spells CASSLGPGQETQYF. In DNA form, the CDR3 reads TGCGCCAGCAGCTTGGGGCCAGGGCAAGAGACCCAGTACTTC. Supplemented by reference TRBV5-1 and TRBJ2-5, the full variable domain reads KAGVTQTPRYLIKTRGQQVTLSCSPISGHRSVSWYQQTPGQGLQFLFEYFSETQRNKGNFPGRFSGRQFSNSRSEMNVSTLELGDSALYLCASSLGPGQETQYFGPGTRLLVL.

In this sample, this clonotype turned up many times. The chain carries TRBV20-1 and TRBJ2-3; TRBD2 is a possible D gene (6 bases). Germline V gives CDR1 DFQATT, CDR2 SNEGSKA (reference sequence). This CDR3 is built from 15 residues. Trimming stripped 0 bases from V and 0 bases from J, with 10 bases between. This chain's CDR3 is CSARDPGGSTDTQYF. CDR3 coding DNA: TGCAGTGCTAGAGATCCCGGGGGAAGCACAGATACGCAGTATTTT.

This clonotype was detected many times. The chain uses TRBV5-1 and TRBJ2-5; D gene unclear. Germline lookup yields CDR1 SGHRS and CDR2 YFSETQ. V gave up 6 bases and J gave up 3 bases, with 12 bases separating them. This CDR3 region has 13 residues. The CDR3 loop is CASKLTTEETQYF. The CDR3 bases are TGCGCCAGCAAGCTCACCACGGAAGAGACCCAGTACTTC.

This clonotype was seen repeatedly, ten times or more. The DNA for the CDR3 is TGCGCCAGCAGCTTGGCCCCCAGGGGGCGGGAGACCCAGTACTTC. This gives the protein CASSLAPRGRETQYF. The rearrangement uses TRBV5-1 and TRBJ2-5; 8 bases align to TRBD1. The CDR3 sequence is 15 residues long. The germline V gene has CDR1 SGHRS and CDR2 YFSETQ. Trimming at V came to 0 bases and at J to 5 bases, leaving 6 bases not matched to a gene.

This clonotype was observed many times. The chain is built from TRBV19 and TRBJ2-1; D is uncertain. The ends were cut back, 6 bases at V and 4 bases at J, with 10 bases in the middle. In germline, CDR1 is LNHDA, CDR2 SQIVND (reference sequence). This CDR3 has 13 amino acids. DNA for the CDR3: TGTGCCAGTAGGATTGGACCATACAATGAGCAGTTCTTC. Its translation is CASRIGPYNEQFF.

The chain recombines TRBV19 with TRBJ2-7; D gene unclear. Trimming removed 1 base at V and 1 base at J, with 8 bases between. Germline lookup yields CDR1 LNHDA and CDR2 SQIVND (reference sequence). The CDR3 extends over 14 amino acids. This chain's CDR3 is CASSIAWDSYEQYF. In DNA, the CDR3 is TGTGCCAGTAGTATAGCCTGGGATTCCTACGAGCAGTACTTC.

This clonotype was seen repeatedly, ten times or more. The chain employs TRBV18 and TRBJ2-7; tentatively, D is TRBD1 (6 bases). CDR1 and CDR2 from the germline V gene are KGHSH and LQKENI. This CDR3 is 15 amino acids long. The V end lost 0 bases, the J end lost 2 bases, and 11 bases lay between the germline ends. The CDR3 DNA is TGTGCCAGCTCACCACCGTCGGCAGGGGCCTACGAGCAGTACTTC. It encodes CASSPPSAGAYEQYF. The complete variable domain, with remaining parts taken from reference TRBV18 and TRBJ2-7, reads NAGVMQNPRHLVRRRGQEARLRCSPMKGHSHVYWYRQLPEEGLKFMVYLQKENIIDESGMPKERFSAEFPKEGPSILRIQQVVRGDSAAYFCASSPPSAGAYEQYFGPGTRLTVT.

At least ten counts were recorded for this clonotype. The genes are TRBV20-1 and TRBJ2-7; possible D gene TRBD2, 6 bases. The CDR3 is 12 residues long. Germline CDR1 is DFQATT and CDR2 is SNEGSKA (reference sequence). V was clipped by 1 base and J by 5 bases, with 9 bases between them. CDR3 residues: CSARAGGDEQYF. CDR3 nucleotide sequence: TGCAGTGCTAGAGCGGGCGGGGACGAGCAGTACTTC.

This clonotype was detected many times. The rearrangement links TRBV14 to TRBJ2-5; D is possibly TRBD1 (6 bases). V lost 4 bases and J lost 7, with 16 bases in between. Germline V gene data show CDR1 as SGHDN and CDR2 as FVKESK. The CDR3 extends over 14 amino acids. CDR3 in amino acids: CASSRQVKRGTQYF. As DNA, the CDR3 is TGTGCCAGCAGCCGACAGGTCAAAAGGGGGACCCAGTACTTC.